This T cell receptor beta chain was sequenced in a study of naive and memory T cell subsets. Germline assignment: CDR1 DFQATT and CDR2 SNEGSKA (reference sequence). V was trimmed by 1 base and J by 5 bases, leaving 8 bases between them. The CDR3 loop spans 12 amino acids. The sample holds a few counts of this clonotype. An equimolar mix of two oligonucleotides served as the beta constant-region primer for TRBC1 and TRBC2. TCRdb re-called the UMI-ligation and nested PCR reads through MiXCR, storing one row per CDR3 protein. This table holds roughly 140,000 distinct CDR3 sequences, over 15% found once. This clonotype was obtained from a human donor in good health. The chain carries TRBV20-1 and TRBJ2-5; D not resolved. The sequenced sample was naive CD4+ T cells from blood. DNA of the CDR3: TGCAGTGCTAGAGCGTTTGGGGAGACCCAGTACTTC. It codes for CSARAFGETQYF.